This TCR beta chain emerged from a study of blood T cell repertoires in COVID-19. As for the study in general: Donors in the United States, Italy and Spain gave samples during acute or convalescent COVID-19.

The CDR3 has 16 residues. The J segment lost 0 bases and the V segment lost 4 bases, leaving 5 bases of the junction unmatched. CDR1 and CDR2 (germline): LNHDA, SQIVND (reference sequence). In the original workflow: Cell counts per sample came from amplifying reference gene primers. Profiled with immunoSEQ multiplex PCR; TCRdb holds only in-frame clones, not every one. V and J calls and clone size come straight from that table; D and trimming were deduced from the DNA. The repertoire holds 200,000 or so clones, with 79% as singletons. The sequenced material came from peripheral blood. The rearrangement uses TRBV19 and TRBJ1-3; the match to TRBD1 covers 8 bases. The receptor comes from a man aged 60 to 69 with active or convalescent COVID-19. CDR3 nucleotides: TGTGCCAGTAGTACGGACAGGGCCCGCTCTGGAAACACCATATATTTT. Amino acid sequence: CASSTDRARSGNTIYF.